This T cell receptor (beta chain) was identified in a study of T cell responses to AZD1222 COVID-19 vaccine. Libraries were prepared by immunoSEQ multiplex PCR; TCRdb keeps only in-frame clonotypes and omits some of them. The sample gives 90,000 to 130,000 clones, about nine tenths of which show up once; under 10% is in the top ten. Comment on this clone: Its antigen is undetermined.

V lost 1 base to trimming and J lost 5 bases, with 9 bases between them. The CDR3 length is 13 residues. Germline CDR1 and CDR2: SGHKS and YYEKEE (reference sequence). Whole-study findings and limits: The study reported that nearly half of spike-specific TCRs target unmutated variant regions. A rise in Spike-specific TCR breadth and depth followed two AZD1222 doses. Spike as a whole was targeted by vaccine-associated CD4 TCRs, dominant at 160-218 and 743-854. Of the AZD1222 recipients, only 5 to 7 were seropositive at baseline.

The sequence was collected from an adult in good health. The specimen was peripheral blood, collected on day 0 of AZD1222 vaccination. V gene TRBV5-5 combines with J gene TRBJ2-5; D possibly corresponds to TRBD2 (5 bases). DNA for the CDR3: TGTGCCAGCAGCTTGACGGGGAAGGAGACCCAGTACTTC. Protein sequence: CASSLTGKETQYF.